These 8 T cell receptor beta chains were sequenced from one sample in a study of shared clonotypes between healthy human individuals. TCRdb's table, derived via immunoSEQ multiplex PCR, lists solely in-frame clones and lacks some. The table lists fewer than 600,000 clones, around 76% of them singletons, with around 12% in the top ten. Sequences were obtained from PBMCs. The receptors derive from a woman in her thirties or forties in good health. Some clones in this sample may be carry-over from other donors' samples.

The CDR3 nucleotides are TGTGCCAGCAGGGGGGACAGGGAAGAGACCGGGGAGCTGTTTTTT. It is translated as CASRGDREETGELFF. V and J are TRBV2 and TRBJ2-2, with TRBD1 matching over 9 bases. Germline CDR1 and CDR2: SNHLY and FYNNEI. V was clipped by 6 bases and J by 5 bases; unmatched bases: 7. This CDR3 contains 15 residues.

The chain carries TRBV7-2 and TRBJ1-2, with 11 bases matching TRBD1. The CDR3 length is 15 residues. CDR1 and CDR2 from the germline V gene are SGHTA and FQGNSA. With V trimmed by 5 bases and J by 2 bases, 4 bases remained unmatched. The CDR3 loop reads CASSPDRGHNYGYTF. The CDR3 coding sequence is TGTGCCAGCAGCCCGGACAGGGGGCACAACTATGGCTACACCTTC.

The chain couples TRBV30 to TRBJ2-5; D is undetermined. Germline assignment: CDR1 GTSNPN and CDR2 SVGIG (reference sequence). This CDR3 region has 14 residues. This chain's CDR3 is CAADRALSQETQYF. DNA for the CDR3: TGTGCTGCAGACCGGGCCTTATCTCAAGAGACCCAGTACTTC.

The genes are TRBV29-1 and TRBJ2-7; 12 bases fit TRBD2. The CDR3 consists of 14 residues. Germline V gene lookup returns CDR1 SQVTM and CDR2 ANQGSEA. The V segment lost 3 bases and the J segment 5 bases; nucleotides outside the gene matches: 5. The CDR3 reads CSVETSGSFNEQYF. Written as DNA, the CDR3 is TGCAGCGTTGAGACTAGCGGGAGTTTCAACGAGCAGTACTTC.

This clone showed up just a few times. The CDR3 DNA reads as TGCGCCAGCAGCCCCCGAAGGGGACAGGGGAACTATGGCTACACCTTC. It codes for CASSPRRGQGNYGYTF. The J gene is TRBJ1-2, the V gene TRBV5-1; 10 nucleotides line up with TRBD1. With 4 bases clipped from V and 2 bases from J, the junction kept 8 bases outside the gene matches. This CDR3 is 16 amino acids long. Germline assignment: CDR1 SGHRS and CDR2 YFSETQ.

A word on this clone: This is likely a read error, given that the CDR3 carries no conserved phenylalanine or tryptophan at its end. This sequence joins TRBV6-1 and TRBJ1-1; 7 bases agree with TRBD1. The germline CDR1 and CDR2 sequences are MNHNS and SASEGT. The CDR3 extends over 13 amino acids. V trimming: 6 bases; J trimming: 2 bases; junction bases outside the gene matches: 3. CDR3 loop: CASSRGFNTEAFS. The CDR3 nucleotides are TGTGCCAGCAGCAGGGGGTTCAACACTGAAGCTTTCTCT.

This clone was recorded at least ten times. The rearrangement joins TRBV7-3 to TRBJ1-1; the match to TRBD1 covers 8 bases. This CDR3 has 15 amino acids. Trimming took 5 bases from V and 2 from J; bases not matched to a gene: 7. Germline V gene lookup returns CDR1 SGHTA and CDR2 FQGTGA. The CDR3 loop reads CASSLGTGFNTEAFF. The CDR3 DNA is TGTGCCAGCAGCCTAGGGACAGGATTCAACACTGAAGCTTTCTTT.

The genes are TRBV19 and TRBJ2-3; perhaps TRBD1 as D (5 bases). Germline CDR1 and CDR2: LNHDA and SQIVND (reference sequence). Trimming removed 3 bases at V and 0 bases at J, with 10 bases between. The CDR3 length is 15 residues. Here the CDR3 DNA reads TGTGCCAGTAGTATCCCAGGGTCTAGCACAGATACGCAGTATTTT. Translating gives CASSIPGSSTDTQYF.